This is a list of T cell receptor beta chains from one sample in a study of neurological immune-mediated disorders. TCRdb passed the 5' RACE reads through MiXCR, listing each CDR3 protein once. The data hold about 55,000 distinct CDR3 sequences, with less than 5% observed a single time. Material for sequencing was PBMCs. Every receptor here comes from a man aged 50-60 years with multiple sclerosis. The CDR3 runs from the conserved cysteine through the conserved F or W. The order of the fields is clone size, CDR3 length, J gene, D gene, V gene, CDR3 protein, CDR3 DNA. D genes are given only for firm matches. Clone size is given for some rows only: seen once, a few or many times, or a class if the clone is expanded.

. | 16 | TRBJ1-1 | TRBD1 | TRBV3-1 | CASSQAPGQGVTEAFF | TGTGCCAGCAGCCAAGCCCCGGGACAGGGGGTAACTGAAGCTTTCTTT
. | 14 | TRBJ1-1 | . | TRBV9 | CASSVEVSNTEAFF | TGTGCCAGCAGCGTAGAGGTTAGTAACACTGAAGCTTTCTTT
many | 14 | TRBJ2-1 | TRBD2 | TRBV10-3 | CATRGGTGNNEQFF | TGTGCCACCCGGGGGGGAACAGGTAACAATGAGCAGTTCTTC
many | 13 | TRBJ2-1 | TRBD2 | TRBV20-1 | CSTTGTIYNEQFF | TGCAGTACGACCGGGACTATCTACAATGAGCAGTTCTTC
. | 13 | TRBJ1-2 | . | TRBV29-1 | CSVLSMDSYGYTF | TGCAGCGTTCTCTCTATGGATTCCTATGGCTACACCTTC
many | 13 | TRBJ2-5 | . | TRBV29-1 | CSVAWQGGWTQYF | TGCAGCGTTGCGTGGCAGGGAGGTTGGACCCAGTACTTC
. | 15 | TRBJ1-5 | TRBD1 | TRBV5-1 | CASSLQGASNQPQNF | TGCGCCAGCAGCCTACAGGGGGCCAGCAATCAGCCCCAGAATTTT
many | 13 | TRBJ2-5 | . | TRBV14 | CASSQDLLETQYF | TGTGCCAGCAGCCAAGATCTTCTGGAGACCCAGTACTTC
. | 13 | TRBJ2-4 | . | TRBV11-3 | CASSAHLGNIQYF | TGTGCCAGCAGCGCCCATTTGGGTAACATTCAGTACTTC
many | 14 | TRBJ1-5 | TRBD1 | TRBV29-1 | CSVDGQGENQPQNF | TGCAGCGTTGACGGACAGGGGGAGAATCAGCCCCAGAATTTT
few | 12 | TRBJ2-4 | . | TRBV11-2 | CASSLTLFFQYF | TGTGCCAGCAGCTTAACCCTATTCTTTCAGTACTTC